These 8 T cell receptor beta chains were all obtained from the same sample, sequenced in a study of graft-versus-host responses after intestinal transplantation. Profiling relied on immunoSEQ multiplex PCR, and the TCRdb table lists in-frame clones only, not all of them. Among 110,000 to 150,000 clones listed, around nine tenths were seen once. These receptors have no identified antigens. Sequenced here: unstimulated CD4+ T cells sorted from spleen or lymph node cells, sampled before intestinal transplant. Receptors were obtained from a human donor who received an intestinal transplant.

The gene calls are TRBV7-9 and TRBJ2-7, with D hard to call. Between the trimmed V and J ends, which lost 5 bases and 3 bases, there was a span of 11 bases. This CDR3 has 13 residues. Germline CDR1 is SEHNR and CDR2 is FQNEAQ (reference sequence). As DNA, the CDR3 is TGTGCCAGCAGCCCCTTGCCGAACTACGAGCAGTACTTC. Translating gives CASSPLPNYEQYF.

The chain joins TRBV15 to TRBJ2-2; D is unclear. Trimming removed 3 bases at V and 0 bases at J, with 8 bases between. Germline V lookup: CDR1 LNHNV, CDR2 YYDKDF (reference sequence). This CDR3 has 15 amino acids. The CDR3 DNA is TGTGCCACCAGCAGGGGATCTCCGAACACCGGGGAGCTGTTTTTT. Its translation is CATSRGSPNTGELFF.

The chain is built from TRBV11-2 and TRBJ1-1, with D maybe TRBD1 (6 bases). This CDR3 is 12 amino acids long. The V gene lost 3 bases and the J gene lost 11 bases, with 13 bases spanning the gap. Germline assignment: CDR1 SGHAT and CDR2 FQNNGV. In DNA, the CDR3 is TGTGCCAGCAGCTTCTTTTGGACAGCCGCTTTCTTT. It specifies CASSFFWTAAFF.

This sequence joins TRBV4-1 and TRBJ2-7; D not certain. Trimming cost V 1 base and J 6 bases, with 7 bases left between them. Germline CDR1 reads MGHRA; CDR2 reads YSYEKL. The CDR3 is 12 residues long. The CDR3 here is CASSQAVGEQYF. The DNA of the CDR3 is TGCGCCAGCAGCCAAGCCGTCGGCGAGCAGTACTTC.

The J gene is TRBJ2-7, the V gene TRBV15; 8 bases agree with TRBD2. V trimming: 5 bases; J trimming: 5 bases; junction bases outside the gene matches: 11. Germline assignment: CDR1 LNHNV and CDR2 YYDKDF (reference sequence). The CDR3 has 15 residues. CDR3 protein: CATSGKREPSNEQYF. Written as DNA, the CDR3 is TGTGCCACCAGCGGTAAGCGGGAGCCTTCTAACGAGCAGTACTTC.

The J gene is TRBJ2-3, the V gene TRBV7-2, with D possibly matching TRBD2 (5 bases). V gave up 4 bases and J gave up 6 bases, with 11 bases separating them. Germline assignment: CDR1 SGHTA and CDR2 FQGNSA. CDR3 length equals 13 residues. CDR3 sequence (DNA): TGTGCCAGCAGCTCACCCCTAGCTGATACGCAGTATTTT. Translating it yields CASSSPLADTQYF.

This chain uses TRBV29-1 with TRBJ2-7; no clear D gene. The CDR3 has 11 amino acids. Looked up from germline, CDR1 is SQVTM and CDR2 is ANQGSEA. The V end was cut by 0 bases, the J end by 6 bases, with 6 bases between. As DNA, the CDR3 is TGCAGCGTTGAAGATGGCGGCGAGCAGTACTTC. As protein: CSVEDGGEQYF.

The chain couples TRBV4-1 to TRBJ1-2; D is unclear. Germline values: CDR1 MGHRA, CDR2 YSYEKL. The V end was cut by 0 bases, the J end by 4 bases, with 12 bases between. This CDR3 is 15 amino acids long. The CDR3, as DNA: TGCGCCAGCAGCCAAGATGACACCCTTTTCTATGGCTACACCTTC. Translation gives CASSQDDTLFYGYTF.